A single sample is the source of the 29 T cell receptor beta chains below, sequenced in a study of shared clonotypes between healthy human individuals. Some clones are missing from TCRdb's copy, which holds only in-frame ones; the method was immunoSEQ multiplex PCR. Of millions of clones listed, around 96% are singletons. Terminally differentiated effector memory CD45RA+ cells were left out of the naive CD8 fraction, which was CD45RO-negative and positively selected for CCR7. Sequencing was performed on naive CD8+ T cells sorted from blood. These receptors came from a man between 18 and 35 years old in good health.

This sequence joins TRBV5-8 and TRBJ2-7; 7 bases align to TRBD1. With 1 base clipped from V and 2 bases from J, the junction kept 3 bases outside the gene matches. This CDR3 has 14 residues. The germline CDR1 and CDR2 sequences are SGHTS and YDEGEE. The DNA of the CDR3 is TGTGCCAGCAGCTTGTCACAGGGGACCTACGAGCAGTACTTC. This codes for CASSLSQGTYEQYF.

The rearrangement joins TRBV5-8 to TRBJ2-7, with 7 positions matching TRBD1. The trim removed 4 bases at V and 4 bases at J, leaving 11 bases unmatched. Germline V CDR1 and CDR2: SGHTS, YDEGEE. This CDR3 has 15 amino acids. The CDR3 DNA reads as TGTGCCAGCAGCAGGCGACAGGGAACAAGATACGAGCAGTACTTC. Its protein product is CASSRRQGTRYEQYF.

The rearrangement uses TRBV11-2 and TRBJ2-6, with D possibly TRBD1 on 5 matching bases. Trimming stripped 6 bases from V and 0 bases from J, with 15 bases between. Germline V CDR1 and CDR2: SGHAT, FQNNGV. The CDR3 contains 17 residues. The CDR3 DNA reads as TGTGCCAGCAGTCAGGGTGTACCTAGCTCTGGGGCCAACGTCCTGACTTTC. As protein: CASSQGVPSSGANVLTF.

With respect to this clone: Other nucleotide sequences in the sample specify the same CDR3. The chain has TRBV9 and TRBJ1-2; perhaps TRBD1 as D (5 bases). Germline CDR1 is SGDLS and CDR2 is YYNGEE. Trimming left V 4 bases short and J 4 bases short, with 8 bases between. CDR3 size: 12 residues. In DNA, the CDR3 is TGTGCCAGCAGCACCGACAGCTATGGCTACACCTTC. Its translation: CASSTDSYGYTF.

This rearrangement joins TRBV11-2 to TRBJ1-1; D perhaps matches TRBD1 (6 bases). The germline V gene has CDR1 SGHAT and CDR2 FQNNGV. This CDR3 region has 12 residues. V lost 3 bases and J lost 8, with 10 bases in between. CDR3 DNA: TGTGCCAGCAGCTTGAACAGGGTGGAAGCTTTCTTT. It codes for CASSLNRVEAFF.

This chain joins TRBV7-6 and TRBJ2-1, with 10 nucleotides matching TRBD1. CDR1 SGHVS and CDR2 FNYEAQ come from the germline V gene. The CDR3 spans 16 residues. Trimming took 0 bases from V and 2 from J; bases not matched to a gene: 1. The DNA for the CDR3 is TGTGCCAGCAGCTTAGCCGGACAGGGGGCCTACAATGAGCAGTTCTTC. Translation: CASSLAGQGAYNEQFF.

This rearrangement joins TRBV5-8 to TRBJ2-7; possibly TRBD2 for D (6 bases). The CDR3 loop spans 15 amino acids. Germline assignment: CDR1 SGHTS and CDR2 YDEGEE. V lost 1 base to trimming and J lost 1 base, with 12 bases between them. CDR3 in amino acids: CASSLNGEASYEQYF. The CDR3 DNA sequence: TGTGCCAGCAGCTTGAACGGGGAGGCTTCCTACGAGCAGTACTTC.

The CDR3 here is CASSLGRQGANSPLHF. In DNA form, the CDR3 reads TGTGCCAGCAGCTTAGGCCGACAGGGCGCCAATTCACCCCTCCACTTT. The rearrangement uses TRBV7-9 and TRBJ1-6, with 7 bases that match TRBD1. Trimming at V came to 1 base and at J to 7 bases, leaving 7 bases not matched to a gene. Germline CDR1 reads SEHNR; CDR2 reads FQNEAQ (reference sequence). The CDR3 length is 16 residues.

V is TRBV6-1 and J is TRBJ1-4, with 9 bases that match TRBD1. Germline CDR1 is MNHNS and CDR2 is SASEGT. The CDR3 contains 12 residues. The V and J ends lost 8 bases and 9 bases, in that order; junction bases with no gene match: 4. The chain's CDR3 is CASGDRDKKLFF. DNA for the CDR3: TGTGCCAGCGGGGACAGGGATAAAAAACTGTTTTTT.

CDR3 loop: CASGPLSGGGYEQYF. DNA for the CDR3: TGTGCTAGTGGTCCCCTTAGCGGGGGGGGATACGAGCAGTACTTC. The gene calls are TRBV12-5 and TRBJ2-7; 11 bases line up with TRBD2. The J segment lost 4 bases and the V segment lost 5 bases, leaving 7 bases of the junction unmatched. Germline CDR1 and CDR2: LGHNT and FRNRAP. The CDR3 spans 15 residues. The variable domain in full, with the rest retrieved from reference TRBV12-5 and TRBJ2-7, is DARVTQTPRHKVTEMGQEVTMRCQPILGHNTVFWYRQTMMQGLELLAYFRNRAPLDDSGMPKDRFSAEMPDATLATLKIQPSEPRDSAVYFCASGPLSGGGYEQYFGPGTRLTVT.

This clone has a single count. The chain recombines TRBV9 with TRBJ1-1; D call uncertain. Germline CDR1 is SGDLS and CDR2 is YYNGEE. Trimming removed 2 bases from V and 6 bases from J, with 11 bases in between. This CDR3 spans 13 amino acids. The CDR3 loop is CASSVGSPPEAFF. The CDR3 DNA sequence: TGTGCCAGCAGCGTGGGATCGCCCCCTGAAGCTTTCTTT.

The chain combines TRBV7-8 with TRBJ1-2; 10 positions agree with TRBD1. The CDR3 spans 16 residues. J lost 3 bases, V lost 5 bases, and 9 bases had no gene match. The germline gives CDR1 SGHVS, CDR2 FQNEAQ. Here the CDR3 DNA reads TGTGCCAGCAGCCTCAGTCCCGGGACAGGGGACTATGGCTACACCTTC. Protein sequence: CASSLSPGTGDYGYTF.

The chain employs TRBV2 and TRBJ2-7; no reliable D call. Trimming took 4 bases from V and 2 from J, leaving 15 bases between them. The CDR3 totals 15 residues. The germline V gene encodes CDR1 SNHLY and CDR2 FYNNEI. CDR3 nucleotide sequence: TGTGCCAGCAGTGCCGGTGGTTCGGTAGCCTACGAGCAGTACTTC. It translates to CASSAGGSVAYEQYF.

The rearrangement links TRBV14 to TRBJ1-2; D is perhaps TRBD1 (6 bases). Germline V lookup: CDR1 SGHDN, CDR2 FVKESK. Trimming shortened V by 4 bases and J by 10 bases, and 25 bases separated the two germline ends. The CDR3 covers 16 residues. The DNA of the CDR3 is TGTGCCAGCAGCCCCCGGCCCCCCGACAGGCAGTTTGACTACACCTTC. Protein sequence: CASSPRPPDRQFDYTF.

This clone was seen only once. J is TRBJ2-3 and V is TRBV2, with D tentatively TRBD1 (5 bases). V gave up 9 bases and J gave up 2 bases, with 24 bases separating them. Germline CDR1 is SNHLY and CDR2 is FYNNEI. CDR3 size: 17 residues. CDR3 DNA sequence: TGTGCCAGTCTCATACGTGGGCAGGGAAGCTCCACAGATACGCAGTATTTT. The encoded protein is CASLIRGQGSSTDTQYF.

This sequence joins TRBV7-9 and TRBJ2-7; no definite D call. The germline V gene has CDR1 SEHNR and CDR2 FQNEAQ (reference sequence). This CDR3 spans 13 amino acids. Trimming left V 4 bases short and J 3 bases short, with 10 bases between. CDR3 residues: CASSSLEDYEQYF. DNA for the CDR3: TGTGCCAGCAGCTCCCTTGAGGACTACGAGCAGTACTTC.

Remarks on this clone: Within the sample, other DNA sequences also encode this same CDR3. The CDR3 loop is CASSSGQGVQPQHF. The CDR3 coding sequence is TGTGCCAGCAGCTCGGGACAGGGGGTTCAGCCCCAGCATTTT. The rearrangement uses TRBV7-9 and TRBJ1-5; 11 bases fit TRBD1. Trimming at V came to 4 bases and at J to 6 bases, leaving 2 bases not matched to a gene. CDR3 length: 14 residues. Germline CDR1 and CDR2: SEHNR and FQNEAQ (reference sequence).

V usage is TRBV10-3 and J usage is TRBJ2-7, with 7 nucleotides matching TRBD1. Germline V gene sequence: CDR1 ENHRY, CDR2 SYGVKD. V trimming: 3 bases; J trimming: 6 bases; junction bases outside the gene matches: 5. The CDR3 totals 13 residues. CDR3 sequence: CAISDKGAGEQYF. In DNA, the CDR3 is TGTGCCATCAGTGATAAGGGGGCAGGCGAGCAGTACTTC.

The CDR3: CASSLQYREHEQYF. In DNA, the CDR3 is TGCGCCAGCAGCTTGCAATACAGGGAGCACGAGCAGTACTTC. The chain uses TRBV5-1 and TRBJ2-7; maybe TRBD1 (6 bases). The CDR3 spans 14 residues. The V gene's germline CDR1 is SGHRS and CDR2 YFSETQ. V shed 1 base and J shed 5 bases, with 13 bases lying between them.

This clone was recorded only once. The chain employs TRBV28 and TRBJ1-1; D not resolved. The length of the CDR3 is 18 residues. Germline CDR1 MDHEN, CDR2 SYDVKM. V dropped 5 bases and J dropped 0 bases, with 22 bases sitting between them. CDR3: CASSPRVLERVLNTEAFF. The CDR3 coding sequence is TGTGCCAGCAGTCCCCGGGTTTTGGAGCGGGTGTTGAACACTGAAGCTTTCTTT.

V usage is TRBV7-9 and J usage is TRBJ2-5, with 9 bases that match TRBD2. Germline values: CDR1 SEHNR, CDR2 FQNEAQ (reference sequence). The J segment lost 5 bases and the V segment lost 5 bases, leaving 6 bases of the junction unmatched. The CDR3 consists of 14 residues. The CDR3 here is CASSPTSGLETQYF. The CDR3 DNA sequence: TGTGCCAGCAGCCCTACTAGCGGGTTGGAGACCCAGTACTTC.

This chain joins TRBV15 and TRBJ2-7; a possible D gene is TRBD2 (6 bases). V lost 0 bases, J lost 6 bases, and 18 bases lay in between. Germline V gives CDR1 LNHNV, CDR2 YYDKDF (reference sequence). The CDR3 totals 16 residues. The CDR3 nucleotides are TGTGCCACCAGCAGAGATCGCGGTGGGGGGACGGGCGAGCAGTACTTC. Its translation: CATSRDRGGGTGEQYF.

This chain links TRBV13 with TRBJ2-7; D uncertain. Trimming cost V 3 bases and J 5 bases, with 14 bases left between them. Germline assignment: CDR1 PRHDT and CDR2 FYEKMQ (reference sequence). This CDR3 spans 14 amino acids. The CDR3 is CASSFFEVPHEQYF. The CDR3 DNA reads TGTGCCAGCAGCTTCTTTGAAGTCCCCCACGAGCAGTACTTC.

This clone is a singleton in its sample. The genes are TRBV6-5 and TRBJ2-2; 7 positions match TRBD1. With V trimmed by 2 bases and J by 5 bases, 8 bases remained unmatched. In germline, CDR1 is MNHEY, CDR2 SVGAGI. This CDR3 spans 16 amino acids. The CDR3 here is CASSYETGVGTGELFF. The CDR3 region has the DNA TGTGCCAGCAGTTACGAAACAGGGGTAGGGACCGGGGAGCTGTTTTTT.

This clone was seen once. The V call is TRBV7-2, the J call TRBJ2-7; no reliable D call. The V gene lost 1 base and the J gene lost 2 bases, with 12 bases spanning the gap. The CDR3 is made up of 15 amino acids. Germline V lookup: CDR1 SGHTA, CDR2 FQGNSA. CDR3 nucleotide sequence: TGTGCCAGCAGCTTAGTGGGCTCTTCCACCTACGAGCAGTACTTC. This sequence encodes CASSLVGSSTYEQYF.

CDR3 residues: CASSLAGEGAEDTQYF. The CDR3 DNA is TGTGCCAGCAGCTTGGCCGGGGAGGGGGCTGAAGATACGCAGTATTTT. The J gene is TRBJ2-3, the V gene TRBV5-6; possibly TRBD1 or TRBD2 for D (7 bases each). V was pared by 0 bases and J by 5 bases, with 16 bases between. The CDR3 totals 16 residues. Germline assignment: CDR1 SGHDT and CDR2 YYEEEE. Drawing the rest from reference TRBV5-6 and TRBJ2-3, the complete variable domain is DAGVTQSPTHLIKTRGQQVTLRCSPKSGHDTVSWYQQALGQGPQFIFQYYEEEERQRGNFPDRFSGHQFPNYSSELNVNALLLGDSALYLCASSLAGEGAEDTQYFGPGTRLTVL.

J is TRBJ1-3 and V is TRBV5-1; D is unclear. The germline V gene encodes CDR1 SGHRS and CDR2 YFSETQ. This CDR3 region has 14 residues. Deletions cut 0 bases from V and 1 base from J, with 5 bases between. Here the CDR3 reads CASSLEASGNTIYF. The DNA of the CDR3 is TGCGCCAGCAGCTTGGAGGCATCTGGAAACACCATATATTTT.

Only a few counts were recorded for this clone. The chain joins TRBV19 to TRBJ2-5; tentatively, D is TRBD1 (6 bases). The CDR3 runs to 13 residues. V was shortened by 4 bases and J by 5 bases, with 11 bases between the two germline ends. Germline CDR1 reads LNHDA; CDR2 reads SQIVND (reference sequence). As DNA, the CDR3 is TGTGCCAGTAGTACCACAGGGTCGGAGACCCAGTACTTC. It encodes CASSTTGSETQYF.

The chain links TRBV28 to TRBJ2-1; D is unresolved. CDR1 is MDHEN and CDR2 is SYDVKM in the germline V gene. V lost 4 bases and J lost 0, with 7 bases in between. The CDR3 is 14 residues long. The DNA of the CDR3 is TGTGCCAGCAGTTGGGTTAACTCCTACAATGAGCAGTTCTTC. Protein: CASSWVNSYNEQFF.